The sample holds one count of the clone carrying this T cell receptor beta chain. This entry is derived from a study of blood T cell repertoires in COVID-19. Measured with immunoSEQ multiplex PCR; TCRdb has only the in-frame clones, and not every one. The table includes about 670,000 clones, 80% to 90% detected once. CDR3 length: 13 residues. The V gene lost 3 bases and the J gene lost 5 bases, with 9 bases spanning the gap. The V gene's germline CDR1 is MRHNA and CDR2 SNTAGT. Input material: peripheral blood. The source of this sequence is a woman aged 18-29 years with acute or convalescent COVID-19. The chain is built from TRBV6-4 and TRBJ2-3; TRBD2 might be the D (5 bases). The CDR3 is CASSEAEGDTQYF. DNA of the CDR3: TGTGCCAGCAGTGAGGCAGAGGGAGATACGCAGTATTTT.